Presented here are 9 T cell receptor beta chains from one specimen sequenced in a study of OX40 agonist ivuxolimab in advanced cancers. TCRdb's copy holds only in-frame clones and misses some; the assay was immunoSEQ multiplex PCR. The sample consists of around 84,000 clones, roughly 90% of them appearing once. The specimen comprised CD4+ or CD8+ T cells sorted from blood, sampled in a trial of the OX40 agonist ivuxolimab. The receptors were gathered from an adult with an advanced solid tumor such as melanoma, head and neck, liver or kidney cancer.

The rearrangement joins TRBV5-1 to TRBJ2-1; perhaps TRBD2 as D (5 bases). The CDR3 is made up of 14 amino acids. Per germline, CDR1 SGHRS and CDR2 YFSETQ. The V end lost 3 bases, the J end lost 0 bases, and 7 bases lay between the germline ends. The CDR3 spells CASSSGSSYNEQFF. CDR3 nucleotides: TGCGCCAGCAGCTCGGGGAGCTCCTACAATGAGCAGTTCTTC.

The CDR3 sequence: CASKFGTGVSYEQYF. The DNA of the CDR3 is TGTGCCAGCAAGTTCGGGACAGGGGTCTCCTACGAGCAGTACTTC. This sequence joins TRBV6-1 and TRBJ2-7, with TRBD1 identical over 10 bases. Germline V gene data show CDR1 as MNHNS and CDR2 as SASEGT. CDR3 length: 15 residues. V trimming: 7 bases; J trimming: 0 bases; junction bases outside the gene matches: 6.

The CDR3 DNA reads TGCGCCAGCGGACTCGGACAGGGGAACACTGAAGCTTTCTTT. This translates into CASGLGQGNTEAFF. The chain couples TRBV5-1 to TRBJ1-1, with 8 bases fitting TRBD1. This CDR3 has 14 amino acids. Trimming cost V 7 bases and J 1 base; bases outside gene matches: 6. Germline loops: CDR1 SGHRS, CDR2 YFSETQ.

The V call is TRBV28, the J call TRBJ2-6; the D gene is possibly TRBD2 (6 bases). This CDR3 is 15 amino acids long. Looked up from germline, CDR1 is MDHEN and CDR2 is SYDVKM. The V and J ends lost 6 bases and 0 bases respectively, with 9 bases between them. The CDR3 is CASSGGLSGANVLTF. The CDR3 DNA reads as TGTGCCAGCAGCGGGGGTCTCTCTGGGGCCAACGTCCTGACTTTC.

The CDR3 DNA reads TGTGCCAGCAGCGTAGGGTTCGAACGGTGGGACAATGAGCAGTTCTTC. Translating it yields CASSVGFERWDNEQFF. This rearrangement joins TRBV9 to TRBJ2-1, with D unclear. This CDR3 region has 16 residues. The V end lost 0 bases, the J end lost 5 bases, and 15 bases lay between the germline ends. Germline-derived CDR1 and CDR2 are SGDLS and YYNGEE.

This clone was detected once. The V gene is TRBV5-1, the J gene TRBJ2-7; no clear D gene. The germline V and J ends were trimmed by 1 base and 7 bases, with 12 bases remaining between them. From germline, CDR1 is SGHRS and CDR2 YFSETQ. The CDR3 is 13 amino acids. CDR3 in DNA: TGCGCCAGCAGCTTGTACAGTTCGGAAGAGCAGTACTTC. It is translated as CASSLYSSEEQYF.

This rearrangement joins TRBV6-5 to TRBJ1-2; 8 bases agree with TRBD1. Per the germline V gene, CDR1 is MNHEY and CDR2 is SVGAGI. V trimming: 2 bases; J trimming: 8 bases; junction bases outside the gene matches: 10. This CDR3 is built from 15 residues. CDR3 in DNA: TGTGCCAGCAGTTACGGGACAGGCGGCTTATGGGGCTACACCTTC. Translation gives CASSYGTGGLWGYTF.

For the CDR3, the DNA is TGTGCCAGCAGCGTAGACCCTTCGGGTGGCTACACCTTC. It translates to CASSVDPSGGYTF. The rearrangement uses TRBV9 and TRBJ1-2, with D unresolved. This CDR3 contains 13 residues. Between the trimmed V and J ends, which lost 0 bases and 7 bases, there was a span of 10 bases. Germline CDR1 reads SGDLS; CDR2 reads YYNGEE.

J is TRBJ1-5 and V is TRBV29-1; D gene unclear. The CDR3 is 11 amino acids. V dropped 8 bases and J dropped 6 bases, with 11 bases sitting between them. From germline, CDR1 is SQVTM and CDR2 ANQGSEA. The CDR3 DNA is TGCAGCAGACTCAATATTCAGCCCCAGCATTTT. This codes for CSRLNIQPQHF.